The following is a T cell receptor (beta chain) sequence with its context. The entry originates in a study of blood T cell repertoires in COVID-19. Study context: Acute and convalescent COVID-19 samples came from the United States, Italy and Spain.

Data came from immunoSEQ multiplex PCR; TCRdb stores just in-frame clones and leaves some out. The sample lists about 140,000 clones, about 87% seen once, with 8% to 13% in the top ten. This CDR3 has 17 amino acids. Germline V gives CDR1 SGHRS, CDR2 YFSETQ. Trimming left V 6 bases short and J 0 bases short, with 16 bases between. The receptor was derived from an elderly woman with acute or convalescent COVID-19. The chain employs TRBV5-1 and TRBJ2-6, with a weak D call TRBD1 (6 bases). Sequencing was carried out using peripheral blood. The CDR3 loop reads CASTVGAGLSGANVLTF. The CDR3 region has the DNA TGCGCCAGCACCGTGGGGGCCGGCCTCTCTGGGGCCAACGTCCTGACTTTC.